This T cell receptor beta chain was sequenced during a study of spatial heterogeneity in lung cancer (dated 2019 in TCRdb). For the wider study: More beta-chain than alpha-chain transcripts were consistently detected, likely reflecting higher beta-chain transcript abundance. A strong correlation was found between TCR transcript counts in tumor regions and a T cell transcriptional module score from matched bulk RNA-seq. In the raw uncorrected reads, each unique combination of TCR and UMI appeared more than ten times on average. In non-small cell lung cancer, the study quantitatively compared TCR alpha and beta repertoires across several tumor regions, matched nontumor lung, and blood. Nonsynonymous mutation counts, determined by whole-exome sequencing of tumor tissue, were related to features of the TCR repertoire. Both alpha and beta chains were TCR-sequenced in samples taken at surgery, namely 220 tumor regions, around 70 matched nontumor lung samples and 55 to 60 PBMC samples. The paper as a whole reports these results and caveats: Additional single-cell paired TCR alpha and beta sequencing was considered necessary to confirm, at a functional level, the hypothesis that regional TCRs recognize regional mutations. The tumor nonsynonymous mutation count correlated with the number of expanded intratumoral alpha and beta TCRs. Counts of ubiquitous and regional expanded TCRs correlated with counts of ubiquitous and regional nonsynonymous mutations, respectively. TCR-seq was estimated to cover only 6.5% to 9% of tumor T cells for alpha chains and approximately 12% for beta chains.

According to the study, the label for this sample's time point signals: sample taken at primary tumor resection. The donors were approximately 70 patients from the lung TRACERx cohort who had early-stage, untreated non-small cell lung cancer. TCR sequencing used whole RNA extracted from tumor and nontumor lung tissue, or from cryopreserved PBMC samples, without cell sorting. A patient was chosen for TCR sequencing only when enough RNA was available from at least two tumor regions. A lung pathologist reviewed the tumor and adjacent nontumor lung specimens before the specimens were selected. The CDR3 holds 16 amino acids from the cysteine to the phenylalanine. Just CDR3 DNA is preserved here, 48 bases in frame from base 1. Sequences LGHNT (CDR1) and FRNRAP (CDR2) are obtained from the germline V gene. The junction shows trimming of 4 bases on V and 0 bases on J, and the gene matches do not reach 6 bases of it.

The table lists this clonotype with many counts. Its recognized antigen is unknown. Per-base quality was not reported, and no clone a single base away is much larger than it. The library was made by 5' RACE. The sample was run on a NextSeq 500. The TCR library protocol attached a unique molecular identifier to each TCR cDNA molecule to allow correction of PCR and sequencing errors. Regarding the original processing steps: Decombinator tools were used for TCR identification, UMI-based error correction and CDR3 extraction. Expanded TCRs were defined as those above a frequency of 2 per 1,000, corresponding to the top 1% of the tumor frequency distribution. Expanded tumor TCRs statistically deemed absent (corrected P<0.05) from at least one tumor region were classed as regional, and all other expanded tumor TCRs were classed as ubiquitous. Renyi diversity was computed with the R vegan package after each repertoire had been subsampled 100 times to 5,000 TCRs. To build CDR3 similarity networks, amino acid triplet string-kernel similarity was used, and CDR3s were connected when their pairwise similarity was above 0.82. The public sequencing data were trimmed at Q25 with fastp and processed into clonotypes with MiXCR by TCRdb, which kept only in-frame beta chains. Duplicate CDR3 protein sequences are folded into a single record with the most common DNA and genes. It is TCRdb's table, rather than the study itself, that gives the V and J calls and clone size. This sample is represented by around 15,000 distinct CDR3 sequences; 6.8% of them were singletons. Of the sample, roughly 21% falls within the top ten clones.

The rearrangement joined TRBV12-5 to TRBJ2-7; 10 junctional bases match TRBD1. The receptor's source is a female donor with early-stage non-small cell lung cancer. Sequencing was performed on lung tumor tissue, taken at surgery. The nucleotide sequence is TGTGCTAGTGGTTCCCCGGACAGGGGGAGCTCCTACGAGCAGTACTTC. Translated, it gives CASGSPDRGSSYEQYF.